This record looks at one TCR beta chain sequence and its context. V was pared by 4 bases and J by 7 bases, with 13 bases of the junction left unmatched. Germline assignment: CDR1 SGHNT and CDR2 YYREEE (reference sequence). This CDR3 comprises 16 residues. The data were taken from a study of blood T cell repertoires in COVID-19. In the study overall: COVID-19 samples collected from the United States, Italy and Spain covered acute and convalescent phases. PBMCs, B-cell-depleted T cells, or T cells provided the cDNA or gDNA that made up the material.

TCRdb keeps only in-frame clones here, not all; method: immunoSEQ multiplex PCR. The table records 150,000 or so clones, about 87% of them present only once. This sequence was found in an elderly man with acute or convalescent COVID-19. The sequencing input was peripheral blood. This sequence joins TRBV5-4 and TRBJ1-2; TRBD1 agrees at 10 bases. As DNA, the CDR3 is TGTGCCAGCAGCGTGCAGGGGTTAGGGGACAGGGGTGGCTACACCTTC. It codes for CASSVQGLGDRGGYTF.